Presented here are 16 T cell receptor beta chains from one specimen sequenced in a study of blood T cells in healthy people across ages. Through a sample-barcoded 5' primer and a J-beta primer mix, a second PCR was run for roughly 7 to 12 cycles. One entry per CDR3 protein, called by TCRdb with MiXCR from the 5' RACE reads. Of about a million distinct CDR3 sequences listed, roughly two fifths are singletons. The material sequenced was blood. Source of these receptors: a man between 18 and 29 years old in good health.

V usage is TRBV29-1 and J usage is TRBJ2-7; 10 positions match TRBD1. The CDR3 has 16 residues. The germline V gene encodes CDR1 SQVTM and CDR2 ANQGSEA. V lost 3 bases to trimming and J lost 3 bases; unmatched junction nucleotides: 11. CDR3 bases: TGCAGCGTTGATGATGGAGGGACAGGGGAGTTCTACGAGCAGTACTTC. It codes for CSVDDGGTGEFYEQYF.

This clonotype has a single count. Given a much more abundant clone one base away, this may be a read error. This chain uses TRBV20-1 with TRBJ2-1; D is possibly TRBD2 (5 bases). The CDR3 is 14 amino acids. The germline V gene encodes CDR1 DFQATT and CDR2 SNEGSKA (reference sequence). Trimming left V 1 base short and J 13 bases short, with 20 bases between. CDR3 sequence reads: CSARAPDGKETQFF. In DNA, the CDR3 is TGCAGTGCTAGAGCCCCGGACGGGAAAGAGACCCAGTTCTTC.

This sequence joins TRBV29-1 and TRBJ1-2; the match to TRBD1 covers 7 bases. The CDR3 runs to 15 residues. From germline, CDR1 is SQVTM and CDR2 ANQGSEA. The J segment lost 3 bases and the V segment lost 1 base, leaving 8 bases of the junction unmatched. The CDR3 sequence is CSVEGARGRDYGYTF. The CDR3 nucleotides read TGCAGCGTTGAAGGTGCGAGGGGGCGAGACTATGGCTACACCTTC.

The rearrangement links TRBV20-1 to TRBJ1-4; no firm D call. Germline V lookup: CDR1 DFQATT, CDR2 SNEGSKA (reference sequence). Trimming left V 1 base short and J 0 bases short, with 6 bases between. This CDR3 has 14 residues. CDR3 sequence (DNA): TGCAGTGCTAGAGTTGCAGCAACTAATGAAAAACTGTTTTTT. This gives the protein CSARVAATNEKLFF.

The chain uses TRBV6-1 and TRBJ1-2; D is unclear. The CDR3 covers 15 residues. Between the trimmed V and J ends, which lost 7 bases and 3 bases, there was a span of 18 bases. CDR1 is MNHNS, CDR2 SASEGT, per germline. The CDR3: CASTSSGSEDYGYTF. The CDR3 coding sequence is TGTGCCAGCACCTCCTCTGGGAGTGAGGACTATGGCTACACCTTC.

In regard to this clonotype: Mismatch with germline at one junction end may stem from a read error. The chain combines TRBV7-2 with TRBJ1-2, with 7 positions matching TRBD1. CDR1 is SGHTA, CDR2 FQGNSA, per germline. The CDR3 consists of 14 residues. CDR3 protein: CASSPQGDNYGHTF. The CDR3 coding sequence is TGTGCCAGCAGCCCTCAGGGGGACAACTATGGCCACACCTTC. The variable domain in full, with the rest retrieved from reference TRBV7-2 and TRBJ1-2, is GAGVSQSPSNKVTEKGKDVELRCDPISGHTALYWYRQSLGQGLEFLIYFQGNSAPDKSGLPSDRFSAERTGGSVSTLTIQRTQQEDSAVYLCASSPQGDNYGHTFGSGTRLTVV.

This rearrangement joins TRBV12-3 or TRBV12-4 to TRBJ2-1, with a possible D match to TRBD2 (5 bases). The last part of the DNA fits TRBJ2-7 better; the J call may be wrong. The CDR3 contains 13 residues. CDR3 region: CASRRLADNEQYF. The CDR3 bases are TGTGCCAGCAGGCGTCTAGCCGACAATGAGCAGTACTTC.

The rearrangement links TRBV3-1 to TRBJ2-3; D possibly matches TRBD1 or TRBD2 (5 bases each). Germline CDR1 LGHDT, CDR2 YNNKEL (reference sequence). CDR3 length equals 14 residues. V lost 1 base, J lost 11 bases, and 16 bases lay in between. CDR3 nucleotides: TGTGCCAGCAGCCAAGGTGGGACCCCACCGAGGCAGTATTTT. It yields the protein CASSQGGTPPRQYF.

The chain carries TRBV25-1 and TRBJ1-1; D is possibly TRBD1 (5 bases). The germline CDR1 and CDR2 sequences are MGHDK and SYGVNS. The V end lost 4 bases, the J end lost 0 bases, and 18 bases lay between the germline ends. The CDR3 consists of 17 residues. DNA of the CDR3: TGTGCCAGCAGTGCCATTCCCCTCAGGGTATTGAACACTGAAGCTTTCTTT. As protein: CASSAIPLRVLNTEAFF.

Regarding this clonotype: The germline gene is not matched at one end of the junction; a read error may be the cause. V and J are TRBV6-5 and TRBJ1-1; D gene uncertain. The CDR3 is 15 amino acids. Looked up from germline, CDR1 is MNHEY and CDR2 is SVGAGI. The chain's CDR3 is CASSPDEGMNTEAFF. The DNA for the CDR3 is TGTGCCAGCAGTCCCGACGAAGGAATGAACACCGAAGCTTTCTTT.

V is TRBV29-1 and J is TRBJ1-4; D is perhaps TRBD1 (6 bases). Germline V lookup: CDR1 SQVTM, CDR2 ANQGSEA. V gave up 1 base and J gave up 8 bases, with 14 bases separating them. This CDR3 spans 14 amino acids. The CDR3 region has the DNA TGCAGCGTTGAAGGGGCGAGGGGGGGAGAAAAACTGTTTTTT. Its translation: CSVEGARGGEKLFF.

The chain has TRBV6-2 or TRBV6-3 and TRBJ2-1; maybe TRBD1 (5 bases). The J call is in doubt because the DNA end fits TRBJ2-7 better. Germline V gene lookup returns CDR1 MNHEY and CDR2 SVGEGT. The CDR3 length is 17 residues. The CDR3 DNA follows: TGTGCCAGCAGCCTGACGACAGCACGCTACTCCTACAATGAGCAGTACTTC. Translated: CASSLTTARYSYNEQYF.

The chain recombines TRBV20-1 with TRBJ1-2, with TRBD1 identical over 9 bases. This CDR3 spans 13 amino acids. CDR1 is DFQATT, CDR2 SNEGSKA, per germline (reference sequence). J was trimmed by 4 bases and V by 5 bases; bases with no gene match: 5. In nucleotides, the CDR3 is TGCAGTGCTTATCACAGGGGGCCCTATGGCTACACCTTC. It is translated as CSAYHRGPYGYTF.

The rearrangement joins TRBV27 to TRBJ1-4; weak D call: TRBD1 (5 bases). V was cut by 6 bases and J by 4 bases, with 15 bases left in between. Germline CDR1 reads MNHEY; CDR2 reads SMNVEV (reference sequence). CDR3 length: 15 residues. CDR3 amino acids: CASSHEGRGNEKLFF. The DNA for the CDR3 is TGTGCCAGCAGCCATGAGGGGAGGGGTAATGAAAAACTGTTTTTT. Supplemented by reference TRBV27 and TRBJ1-4, the full variable domain reads EAQVTQNPRYLITVTGKKLTVTCSQNMNHEYMSWYRQDPGLGLRQIYYSMNVEVTDKGDVPEGYKVSRKEKRNFPLILESPSPNQTSLYFCASSHEGRGNEKLFFGSGTQLSVL.

In nucleotides, the CDR3 is TGCAGTGCTCGGTGGGACCTCGGAAACACCATATATTTT. Translated, it gives CSARWDLGNTIYF. J is TRBJ1-3 and V is TRBV20-1; D is possibly TRBD1 (5 bases). Trimming took 5 bases from V and 4 from J, leaving 12 bases between them. CDR3 size: 13 residues. Germline values: CDR1 DFQATT, CDR2 SNEGSKA (reference sequence).

The chain carries TRBV11-1 and TRBJ2-5; D possibly matches TRBD1 or TRBD2 (6 bases each). The V end was cut by 2 bases, the J end by 3 bases, with 10 bases between. Germline V gene data show CDR1 as SGHAT and CDR2 as FQDESV (reference sequence). The CDR3 contains 14 residues. The CDR3 protein is CASSLRGAKETQYF. CDR3 sequence (DNA): TGTGCCAGCAGCTTAAGGGGGGCCAAAGAGACCCAGTACTTC.